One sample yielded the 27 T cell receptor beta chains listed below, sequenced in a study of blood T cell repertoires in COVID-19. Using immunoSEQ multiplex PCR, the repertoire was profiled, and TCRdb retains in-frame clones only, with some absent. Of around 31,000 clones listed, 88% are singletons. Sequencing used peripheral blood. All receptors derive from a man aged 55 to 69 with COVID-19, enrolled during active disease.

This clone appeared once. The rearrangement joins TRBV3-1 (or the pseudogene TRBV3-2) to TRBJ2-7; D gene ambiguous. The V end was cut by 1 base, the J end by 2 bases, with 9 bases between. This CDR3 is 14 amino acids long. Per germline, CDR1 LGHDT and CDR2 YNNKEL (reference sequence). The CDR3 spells CASSQVGSTYEQYF. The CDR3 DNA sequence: TGTGCCAGCAGCCAAGTGGGCAGCACCTACGAGCAGTACTTC.

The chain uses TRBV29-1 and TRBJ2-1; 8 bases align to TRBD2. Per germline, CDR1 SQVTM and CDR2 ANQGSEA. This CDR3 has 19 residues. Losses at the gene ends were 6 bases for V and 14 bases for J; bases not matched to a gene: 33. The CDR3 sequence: CSVRVKGVKRAGGTFPEFF. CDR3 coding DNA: TGCAGCGTGAGGGTCAAGGGGGTCAAAAGGGCGGGAGGCACTTTCCCGGAGTTCTTC.

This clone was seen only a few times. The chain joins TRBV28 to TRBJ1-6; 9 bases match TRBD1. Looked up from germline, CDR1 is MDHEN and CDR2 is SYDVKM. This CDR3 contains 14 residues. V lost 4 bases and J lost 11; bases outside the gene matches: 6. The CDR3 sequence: CASSSGQGWTPLHF. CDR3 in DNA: TGTGCCAGCAGTTCCGGACAGGGGTGGACACCCCTCCACTTT.

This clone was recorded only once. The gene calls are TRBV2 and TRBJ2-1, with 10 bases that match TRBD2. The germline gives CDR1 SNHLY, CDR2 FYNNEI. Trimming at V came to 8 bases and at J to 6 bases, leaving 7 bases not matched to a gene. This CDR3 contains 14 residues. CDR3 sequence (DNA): TGTGCCAGCCTGCCGGGACTAGCGATCAATGAGCAGTTCTTC. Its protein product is CASLPGLAINEQFF.

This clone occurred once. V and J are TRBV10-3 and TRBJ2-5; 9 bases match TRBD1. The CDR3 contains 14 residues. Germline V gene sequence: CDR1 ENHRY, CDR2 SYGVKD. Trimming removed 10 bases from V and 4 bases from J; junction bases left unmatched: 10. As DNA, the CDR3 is TGTGCCACCAACCTCGACAGGGGGATAGAGACCCAGTACTTC. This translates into CATNLDRGIETQYF.

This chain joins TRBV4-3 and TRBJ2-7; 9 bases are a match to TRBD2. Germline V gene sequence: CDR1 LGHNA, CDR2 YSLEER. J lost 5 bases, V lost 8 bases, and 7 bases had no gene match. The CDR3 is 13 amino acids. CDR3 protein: CASGRLADHEQYF. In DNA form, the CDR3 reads TGCGCCAGCGGTCGACTAGCGGACCACGAGCAGTACTTC.

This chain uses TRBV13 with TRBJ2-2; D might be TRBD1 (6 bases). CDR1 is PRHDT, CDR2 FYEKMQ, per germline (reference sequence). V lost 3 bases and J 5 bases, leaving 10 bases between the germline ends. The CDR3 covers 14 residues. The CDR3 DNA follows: TGTGCCAGCAGCTTTCCCAGGGGTACCGGGGAGCTGTTTTTT. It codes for CASSFPRGTGELFF.

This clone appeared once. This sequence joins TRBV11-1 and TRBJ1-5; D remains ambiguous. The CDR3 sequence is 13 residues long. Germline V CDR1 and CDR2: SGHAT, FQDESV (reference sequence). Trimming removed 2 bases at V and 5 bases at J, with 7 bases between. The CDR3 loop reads CASSLSRDQPQHF. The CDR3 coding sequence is TGTGCCAGCAGCTTATCCCGGGATCAGCCCCAGCATTTT.

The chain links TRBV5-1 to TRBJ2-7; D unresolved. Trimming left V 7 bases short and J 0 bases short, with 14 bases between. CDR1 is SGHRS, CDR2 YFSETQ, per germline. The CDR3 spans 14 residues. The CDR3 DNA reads TGCGCCAGCCAGACCGGGTCAAGCTCCTACGAGCAGTACTTC. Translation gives CASQTGSSSYEQYF.

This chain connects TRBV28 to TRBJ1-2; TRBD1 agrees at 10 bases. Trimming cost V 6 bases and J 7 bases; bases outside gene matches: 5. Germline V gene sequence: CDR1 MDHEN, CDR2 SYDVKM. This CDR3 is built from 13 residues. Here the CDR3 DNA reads TGTGCCAGCAGACGACAGGGGGCGGGTGGCTACACCTTC. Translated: CASRRQGAGGYTF.

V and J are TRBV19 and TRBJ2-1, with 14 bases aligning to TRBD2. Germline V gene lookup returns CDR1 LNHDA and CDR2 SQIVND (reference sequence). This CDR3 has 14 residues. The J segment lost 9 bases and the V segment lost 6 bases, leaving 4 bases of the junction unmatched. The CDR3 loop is CASRGTSGSSEQFF. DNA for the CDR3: TGTGCCAGTAGGGGGACTAGCGGGAGCAGTGAGCAGTTCTTC.

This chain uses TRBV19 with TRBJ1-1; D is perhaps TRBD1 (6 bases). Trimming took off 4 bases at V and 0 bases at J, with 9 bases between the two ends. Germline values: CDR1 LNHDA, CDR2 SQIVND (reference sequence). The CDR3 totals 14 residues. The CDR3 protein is CASSRGQMNTEAFF. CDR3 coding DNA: TGTGCCAGTAGTAGAGGACAGATGAACACTGAAGCTTTCTTT.

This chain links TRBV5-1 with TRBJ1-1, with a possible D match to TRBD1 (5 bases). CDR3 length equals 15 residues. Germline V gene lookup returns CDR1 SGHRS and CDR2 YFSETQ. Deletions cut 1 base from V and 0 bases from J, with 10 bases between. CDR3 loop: CASSLMTDMNTEAFF. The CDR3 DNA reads TGCGCCAGCAGCTTGATGACAGATATGAACACTGAAGCTTTCTTT. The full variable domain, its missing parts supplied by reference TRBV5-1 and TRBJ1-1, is KAGVTQTPRYLIKTRGQQVTLSCSPISGHRSVSWYQQTPGQGLQFLFEYFSETQRNKGNFPGRFSGRQFSNSRSEMNVSTLELGDSALYLCASSLMTDMNTEAFFGQGTRLTVV.

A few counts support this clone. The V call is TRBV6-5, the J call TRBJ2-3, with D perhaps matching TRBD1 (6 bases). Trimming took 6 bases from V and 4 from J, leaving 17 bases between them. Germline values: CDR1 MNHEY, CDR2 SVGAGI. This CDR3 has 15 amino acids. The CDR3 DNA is TGTGCCAGCAGCCTGGAGAGGGGGATCGCAGATACGCAGTATTTT. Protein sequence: CASSLERGIADTQYF.

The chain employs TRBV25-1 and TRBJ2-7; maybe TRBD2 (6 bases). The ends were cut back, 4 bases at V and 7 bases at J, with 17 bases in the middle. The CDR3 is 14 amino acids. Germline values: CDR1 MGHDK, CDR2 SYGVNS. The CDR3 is CASSALAGRSEQYF. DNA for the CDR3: TGTGCCAGCAGTGCTCTCGCGGGACGGAGTGAGCAGTACTTC.

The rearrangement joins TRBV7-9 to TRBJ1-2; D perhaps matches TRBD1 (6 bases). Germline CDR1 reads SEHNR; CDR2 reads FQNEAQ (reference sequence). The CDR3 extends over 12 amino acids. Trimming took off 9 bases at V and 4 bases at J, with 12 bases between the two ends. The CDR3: CASKQGIYGYTF. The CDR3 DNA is TGTGCCAGTAAACAGGGAATCTATGGCTACACCTTC.

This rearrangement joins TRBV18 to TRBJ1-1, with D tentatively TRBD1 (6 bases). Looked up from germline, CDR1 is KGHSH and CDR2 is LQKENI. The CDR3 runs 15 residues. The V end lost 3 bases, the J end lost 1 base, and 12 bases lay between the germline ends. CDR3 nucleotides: TGTGCCAGCTCACCCCTGGACAGTTCGAACACTGAAGCTTTCTTT. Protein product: CASSPLDSSNTEAFF.

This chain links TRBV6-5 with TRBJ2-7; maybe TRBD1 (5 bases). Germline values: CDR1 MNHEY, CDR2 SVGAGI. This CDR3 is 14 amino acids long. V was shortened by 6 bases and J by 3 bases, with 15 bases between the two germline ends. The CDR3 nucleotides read TGTGCCAGCAGCAGGGAACAAGGTCTCTACGAGCAGTACTTC. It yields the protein CASSREQGLYEQYF.

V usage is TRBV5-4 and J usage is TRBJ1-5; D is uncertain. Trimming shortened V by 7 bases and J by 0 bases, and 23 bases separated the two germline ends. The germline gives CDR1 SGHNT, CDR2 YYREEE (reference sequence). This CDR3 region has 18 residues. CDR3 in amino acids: CASAPMQAGLGSNQPQHF. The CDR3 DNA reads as TGTGCCAGCGCCCCCATGCAAGCAGGTTTAGGTAGCAATCAGCCCCAGCATTTT. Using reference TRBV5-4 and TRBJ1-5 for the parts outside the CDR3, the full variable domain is ETGVTQSPTHLIKTRGQQVTLRCSSQSGHNTVSWYQQALGQGPQFIFQYYREEENGRGNFPPRFSGLQFPNYSSELNVNALELDDSALYLCASAPMQAGLGSNQPQHFGDGTRLSIL.

The DNA for the CDR3 is TGCGCCAGCAGCCAAGCGGGCAGGGCTTCCTACGAGCAGTACTTC. Protein sequence: CASSQAGRASYEQYF. This chain uses TRBV4-1 with TRBJ2-7, with D tentatively TRBD1 (5 bases). V was clipped by 1 base and J by 1 base, with 11 bases between them. The CDR3 spans 15 residues. Per the germline V gene, CDR1 is MGHRA and CDR2 is YSYEKL.

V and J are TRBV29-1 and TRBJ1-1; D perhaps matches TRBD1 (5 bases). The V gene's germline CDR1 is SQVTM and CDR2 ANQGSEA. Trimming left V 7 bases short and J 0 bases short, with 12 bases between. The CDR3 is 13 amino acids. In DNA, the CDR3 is TGCAGCGCCAAAGACAGCCTGAACACTGAAGCTTTCTTT. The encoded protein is CSAKDSLNTEAFF.

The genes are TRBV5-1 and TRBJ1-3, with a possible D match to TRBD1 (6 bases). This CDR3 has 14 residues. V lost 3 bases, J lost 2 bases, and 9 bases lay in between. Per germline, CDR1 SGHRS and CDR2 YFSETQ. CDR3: CASSSGETGNTIYF. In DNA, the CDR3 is TGCGCCAGCAGCTCAGGGGAGACTGGAAACACCATATATTTT.

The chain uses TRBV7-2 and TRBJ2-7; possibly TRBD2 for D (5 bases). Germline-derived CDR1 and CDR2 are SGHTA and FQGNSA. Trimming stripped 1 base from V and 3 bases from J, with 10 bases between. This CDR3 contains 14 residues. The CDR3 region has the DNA TGTGCCAGCAGCTTAGGCATCCGGGGCTACGAGCAGTACTTC. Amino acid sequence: CASSLGIRGYEQYF.

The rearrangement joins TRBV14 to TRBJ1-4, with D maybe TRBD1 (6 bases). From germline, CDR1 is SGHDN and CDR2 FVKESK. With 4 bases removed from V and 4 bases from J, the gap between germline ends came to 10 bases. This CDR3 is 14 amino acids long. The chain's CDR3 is CASSRDRFNEKLFF. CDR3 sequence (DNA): TGTGCCAGCAGCCGCGACAGGTTTAATGAAAAACTGTTTTTT.

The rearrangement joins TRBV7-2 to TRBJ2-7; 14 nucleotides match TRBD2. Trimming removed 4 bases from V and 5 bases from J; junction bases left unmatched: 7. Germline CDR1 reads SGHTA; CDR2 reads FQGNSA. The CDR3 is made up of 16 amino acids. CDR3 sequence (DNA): TGTGCCAGCAGCTCGGGACTAGCGGGAGTAGGAAACGAGCAGTACTTC. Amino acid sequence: CASSSGLAGVGNEQYF.

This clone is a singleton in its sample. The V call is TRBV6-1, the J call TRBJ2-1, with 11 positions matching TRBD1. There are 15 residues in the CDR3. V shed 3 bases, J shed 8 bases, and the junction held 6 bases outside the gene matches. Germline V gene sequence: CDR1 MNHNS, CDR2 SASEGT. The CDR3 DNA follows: TGTGCCAGCAGTGACCGGGACAGGGGGAACTATGAGCAGTTCTTC. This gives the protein CASSDRDRGNYEQFF.

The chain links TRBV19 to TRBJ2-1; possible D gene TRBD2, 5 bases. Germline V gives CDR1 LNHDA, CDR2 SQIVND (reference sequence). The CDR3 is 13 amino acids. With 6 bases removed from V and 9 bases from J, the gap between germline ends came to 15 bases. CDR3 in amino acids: CASSLTGEREQFF. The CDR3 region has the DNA TGTGCCAGTAGCCTCACTGGGGAGCGTGAGCAGTTCTTC. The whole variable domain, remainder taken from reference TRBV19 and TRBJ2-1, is DGGITQSPKYLFRKEGQNVTLSCEQNLNHDAMYWYRQDPGQGLRLIYYSQIVNDFQKGDIAEGYSVSREKKESFPLTVTSAQKNPTAFYLCASSLTGEREQFFGPGTRLTVL.